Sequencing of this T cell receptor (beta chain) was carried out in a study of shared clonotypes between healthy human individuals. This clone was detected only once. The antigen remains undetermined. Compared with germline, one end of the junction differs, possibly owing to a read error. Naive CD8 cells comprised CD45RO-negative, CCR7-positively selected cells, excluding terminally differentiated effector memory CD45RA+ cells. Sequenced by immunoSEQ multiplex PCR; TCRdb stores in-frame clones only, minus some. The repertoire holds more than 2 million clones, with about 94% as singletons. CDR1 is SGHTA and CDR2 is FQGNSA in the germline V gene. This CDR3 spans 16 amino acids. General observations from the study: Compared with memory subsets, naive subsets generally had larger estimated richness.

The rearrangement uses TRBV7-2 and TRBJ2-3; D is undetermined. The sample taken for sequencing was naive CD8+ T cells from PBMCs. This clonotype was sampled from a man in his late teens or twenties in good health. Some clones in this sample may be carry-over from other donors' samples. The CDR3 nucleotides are TGTGCCAGCGGCTTACTCTCTTCCCGACCCAAGGATACGCAGTATTTT. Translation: CASGLLSSRPKDTQYF.